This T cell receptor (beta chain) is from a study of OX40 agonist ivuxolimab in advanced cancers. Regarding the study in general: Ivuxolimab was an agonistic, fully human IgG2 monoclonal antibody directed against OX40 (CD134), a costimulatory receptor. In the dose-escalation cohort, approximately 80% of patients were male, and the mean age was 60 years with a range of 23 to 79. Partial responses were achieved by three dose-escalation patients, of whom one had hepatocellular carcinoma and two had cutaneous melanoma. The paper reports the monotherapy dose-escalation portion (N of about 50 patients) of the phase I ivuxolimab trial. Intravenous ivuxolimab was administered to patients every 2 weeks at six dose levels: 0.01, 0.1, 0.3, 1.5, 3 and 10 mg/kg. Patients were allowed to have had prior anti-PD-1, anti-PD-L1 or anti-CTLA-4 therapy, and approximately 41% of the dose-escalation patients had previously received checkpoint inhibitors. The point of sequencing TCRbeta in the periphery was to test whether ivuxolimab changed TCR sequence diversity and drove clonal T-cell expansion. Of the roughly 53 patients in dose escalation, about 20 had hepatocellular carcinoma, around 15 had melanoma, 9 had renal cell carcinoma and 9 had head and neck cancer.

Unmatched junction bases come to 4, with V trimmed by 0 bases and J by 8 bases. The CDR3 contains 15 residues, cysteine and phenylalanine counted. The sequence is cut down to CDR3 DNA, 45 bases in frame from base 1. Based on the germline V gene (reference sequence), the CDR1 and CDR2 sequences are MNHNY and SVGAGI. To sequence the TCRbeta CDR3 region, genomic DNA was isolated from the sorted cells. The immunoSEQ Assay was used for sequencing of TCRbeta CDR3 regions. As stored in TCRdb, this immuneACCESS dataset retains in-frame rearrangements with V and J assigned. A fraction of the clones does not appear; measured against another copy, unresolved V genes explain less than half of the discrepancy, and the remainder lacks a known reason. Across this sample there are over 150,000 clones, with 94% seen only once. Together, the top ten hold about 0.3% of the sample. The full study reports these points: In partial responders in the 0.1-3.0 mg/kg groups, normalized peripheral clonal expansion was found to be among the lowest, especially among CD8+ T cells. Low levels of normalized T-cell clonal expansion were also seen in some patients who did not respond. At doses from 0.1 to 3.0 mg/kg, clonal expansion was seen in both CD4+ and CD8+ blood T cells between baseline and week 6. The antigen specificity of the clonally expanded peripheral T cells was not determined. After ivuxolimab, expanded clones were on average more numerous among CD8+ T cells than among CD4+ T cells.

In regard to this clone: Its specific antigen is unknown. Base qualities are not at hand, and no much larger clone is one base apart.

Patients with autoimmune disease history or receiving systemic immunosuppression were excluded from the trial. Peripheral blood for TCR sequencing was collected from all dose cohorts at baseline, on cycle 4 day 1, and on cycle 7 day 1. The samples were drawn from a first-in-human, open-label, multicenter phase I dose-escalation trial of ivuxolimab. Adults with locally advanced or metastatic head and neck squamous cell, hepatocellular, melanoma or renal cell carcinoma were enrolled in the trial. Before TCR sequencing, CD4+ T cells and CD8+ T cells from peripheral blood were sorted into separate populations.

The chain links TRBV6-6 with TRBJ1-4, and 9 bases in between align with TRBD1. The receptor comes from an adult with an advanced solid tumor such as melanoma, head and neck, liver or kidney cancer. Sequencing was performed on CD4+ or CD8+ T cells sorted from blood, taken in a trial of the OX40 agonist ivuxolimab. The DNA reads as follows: TGTGCCAGCAGTTACTCCGGACAGGGGACCGAAAAACTGTTTTTT. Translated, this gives CASSYSGQGTEKLFF.